A selection of T cell receptor beta chains follows, all from one sample in a study of OX40 agonist ivuxolimab in advanced cancers. Only in-frame clones appear in the TCRdb table, and some are missing; sequencing was by immunoSEQ multiplex PCR. The sample contains about 120,000 clones, roughly 87% of which appear only once. The source was CD4+ or CD8+ T cells sorted from blood, collected in a trial of the OX40 agonist ivuxolimab. The receptor source for this set is an adult with an advanced solid tumor such as melanoma, head and neck, liver or kidney cancer. The CDR3 runs from the conserved cysteine through the conserved F or W. A D gene is named only where the DNA matches it firmly. Clone size is shown for a subset of rows, as once, few, many or a class of expanded clone.

cdr3_length	v_call	d_call	j_call	clone_size	cdr3_nt	cdr3_aa
14	TRBV4-1	.	TRBJ2-1	.	TGCGCCAGCAGCCAAGATCAGCAAGCGAATGAGCAGTTCTTC	CASSQDQQANEQFF
11	TRBV2	.	TRBJ2-7	.	TGTGCCAGCAGTCCGGGACCTTTGCAGTACTTC	CASSPGPLQYF
12	TRBV28	.	TRBJ1-1	.	TGTGCCAGCAGGGGTCCCGGTCCCTGGGCTTTCTTT	CASRGPGPWAFF
15	TRBV7-2	.	TRBJ2-7	.	TGTGCCAGCAGCATGGGGGGTCAGGGTGGGCGCGAGCAGTACTTC	CASSMGGQGGREQYF
15	TRBV9	.	TRBJ1-1	few	TGTGCCAGCAGCGTAGTAGGAGGGCGGAACACTGAAGCTTTCTTT	CASSVVGGRNTEAFF
13	TRBV30	TRBD2	TRBJ2-1	.	TGTGCCTGGAGTGTACGGGAGGGGGGTGAGCAGTTCTTC	CAWSVREGGEQFF
13	TRBV19	TRBD1	TRBJ1-1	.	TGTGCCAGTAGTACGGACAGGGTAACTGAAGCTTTCTTT	CASSTDRVTEAFF
17	TRBV27	.	TRBJ2-7	.	TGTGCCAGCAGTTCCCTTTTGACACGGGACGGCCACTACGAGCAGTACTTC	CASSSLLTRDGHYEQYF
18	TRBV11-2	.	TRBJ2-5	.	TGTGCCAGCAGCTTACAATGGGGGACTCAGAGGCTGGGGGAGACCCAGTACTTC	CASSLQWGTQRLGETQYF
15	TRBV30	TRBD1	TRBJ2-7	.	TGTGCCTGGAGTGTCGAGACAGGGGGCAGAAACGAGCAGTACTTC	CAWSVETGGRNEQYF
19	TRBV4-3	TRBD2	TRBJ2-7	few	TGCGCCAGCAGCCAAGATAGTTCGTCGGGGACTAGCGGAATTTACGAGCAGTACTTC	CASSQDSSSGTSGIYEQYF
14	TRBV6-5	TRBD1	TRBJ1-1	.	TGTGCCAGCAGTTACTCACCAGGGGGCACTGAAGCTTTCTTT	CASSYSPGGTEAFF
15	TRBV6-5	.	TRBJ2-5	.	TGTGCCAGCAGTTACTCGAGAGGCCTCCAAGAGACCCAGTACTTC	CASSYSRGLQETQYF
13	TRBV2	TRBD2	TRBJ2-1	few	TGTGCCAGCAGACTAAACCGGGAGGTTGAGCAGTTCTTC	CASRLNREVEQFF
15	TRBV25-1	.	TRBJ2-7	.	TGTGCCAGCAGTGACGACAGGTCCCTCCCCTACGAGCAGTACTTC	CASSDDRSLPYEQYF
15	TRBV25-1	.	TRBJ1-4	once	TGTGCCAGCAGTGAATATAAGGGGGGGGATGAAAAACTGTTTTTT	CASSEYKGGDEKLFF
16	TRBV9	.	TRBJ2-2	.	TGTGCCAGCAGCGTCGGAGGCGGGACGAAATCCGGGGAGCTGTTTTTT	CASSVGGGTKSGELFF
14	TRBV7-9	.	TRBJ1-3	.	TGTGCCAGCAGGTTAGCAGGGTCTGGAAACACCATATATTTT	CASRLAGSGNTIYF
16	TRBV5-1	.	TRBJ1-2	.	TGCGCCAGCAGCCCCAGGACAGCCGAGACTAACTATGGCTACACCTTC	CASSPRTAETNYGYTF
15	TRBV6-5	.	TRBJ2-7	.	TGTGCCAGCAGGAACAGGGTATATTTCTCCTACGAGCAGTACTTC	CASRNRVYFSYEQYF
15	TRBV10-3	TRBD1	TRBJ1-1	.	TGTGCCATCAGTGGGTCGACAGGGGCGCGAACTGAAGCTTTCTTT	CAISGSTGARTEAFF
15	TRBV7-9	TRBD1	TRBJ1-6	.	TGTGCCAGCAGCTTGTTGGGACAGGAAGATTCACCCCTCCACTTT	CASSLLGQEDSPLHF
11	TRBV20-1	.	TRBJ2-3	.	TGCAGTGCTAGTCTGACGGATACGCAGTATTTT	CSASLTDTQYF
13	TRBV27	.	TRBJ1-5	few	TGTGCCAGCAGTTTATCCGGCAATCAGCCCCAGCATTTT	CASSLSGNQPQHF
15	TRBV18	.	TRBJ2-2	.	TGTGCCAGCTCACCACCGAGTCTAGGTGACGGGGAGCTGTTTTTT	CASSPPSLGDGELFF
13	TRBV19	.	TRBJ1-2	.	TGTGCCAGTAGCCACCAGGACAGCCCCCTCGAGACCTTC	CASSHQDSPLETF
16	TRBV19	TRBD1	TRBJ1-5	.	TGTGCCAGTAGTCCCCTGACAGGGGTTAGCAATCAGCCCCAGCATTTT	CASSPLTGVSNQPQHF
14	TRBV7-2	TRBD2	TRBJ2-5	.	TGTGCCAGCAGCCGGGACTACCAAGGGGAGACCCAGTACTTC	CASSRDYQGETQYF
15	TRBV7-3	TRBD2	TRBJ2-3	.	TGTGCCAGCAGTTCAGCGGGGGGGCAAGCAGATACGCAGTATTTT	CASSSAGGQADTQYF
14	TRBV5-1	TRBD1	TRBJ2-5	.	TGCGCCAGCCAGAGTCAGGGGGACCAAGAGACCCAGTACTTC	CASQSQGDQETQYF
14	TRBV7-2	TRBD2	TRBJ2-7	.	TGTGCCAGCAGCTTAGCCGGCGGGGGGTACGAGCAGTACTTC	CASSLAGGGYEQYF
14	TRBV5-1	.	TRBJ1-2	.	TGCGCCAGCACCTCCGTGGCAGGAGTCTATGGCTACACCTTC	CASTSVAGVYGYTF
14	TRBV19	.	TRBJ1-6	.	TGTGCCAGTACAATAGGGGTGGGGAATTCACCCCTCCACTTT	CASTIGVGNSPLHF
14	TRBV6-5	.	TRBJ1-5	.	TGTGCCAGCAGTTACGGGCGGAGCAATCAGCCCCAGCATTTT	CASSYGRSNQPQHF
15	TRBV9	.	TRBJ2-1	.	TGTGCCAGCAGCCCGCGAGAGGGGTCCTACAATGAGCAGTTCTTC	CASSPREGSYNEQFF
16	TRBV4-3	TRBD2	TRBJ2-3	.	TGCGCCAGCAGCCAAGTGCCTAGCGGGGGTGCAGATACGCAGTATTTT	CASSQVPSGGADTQYF
14	TRBV4-2	.	TRBJ2-5	few	TGTGCCAGCAGCCAAGGACAAGCACGAGAGACCCAGTACTTC	CASSQGQARETQYF
13	TRBV10-3	.	TRBJ1-6	.	TGTGCCATCAGTGGGGAGACAGGACGGCCCGTCCACTTT	CAISGETGRPVHF
16	TRBV7-6	.	TRBJ2-2	few	TGTGCCAGCAGCTTCTCCGGACAGATACACACCGGGGAGCTGTTTTTT	CASSFSGQIHTGELFF
14	TRBV18	TRBD1	TRBJ2-5	.	TGTGCCAGCTCACCACGGGCAGGGGGAGAGACCCAGTACTTC	CASSPRAGGETQYF
16	TRBV15	.	TRBJ2-1	.	TGTGCCACCAGCAGAGATTTGTCAGCTTCCTACAATGAGCAGTTCTTC	CATSRDLSASYNEQFF
16	TRBV6-6	.	TRBJ1-3	.	TGTGCCAGCAGTTACGAGGGGCTAAGCTCTGGAAACACCATATATTTT	CASSYEGLSSGNTIYF
16	TRBV6-4	TRBD2	TRBJ2-7	once	TGTGCCAGCAGTGACTCAATGCGGGGGGGCCCCTACGAGCAGTACTTC	CASSDSMRGGPYEQYF
14	TRBV28	.	TRBJ1-1	.	TGTGCCAGCAGTGCCCTGAGAAGAGGGACTGAAGCTTTCTTT	CASSALRRGTEAFF
18	TRBV10-3	TRBD2	TRBJ2-5	.	TGTGCCATCAGCGAGTCGGTAGCGGGAGTCACCGCCCAAGAGACCCAGTACTTC	CAISESVAGVTAQETQYF
13	TRBV7-9	.	TRBJ1-2	.	TGTGCCAGCAGCCCCGGGGATTACTCTGGCTACACCTTC	CASSPGDYSGYTF
18	TRBV4-3	TRBD2	TRBJ2-2	.	TGCGCCAGCAGCCAAGGATACTTTAGCGGGAGGGCCGCCGGGGAGCTGTTTTTT	CASSQGYFSGRAAGELFF
15	TRBV7-2	TRBD1	TRBJ2-7	.	TGTGCCAGCAGCTTAAGAGACAGGGGTTTTTACGAGCAGTACTTC	CASSLRDRGFYEQYF
15	TRBV5-4	.	TRBJ1-1	.	TGTGCCAGCGGCTCGGCCCTTAGGGAGAACACTGAAGCTTTCTTT	CASGSALRENTEAFF
17	TRBV7-8	.	TRBJ2-2	.	TGTGCCAGCAGCTTAGCTGGGGCAGGGGTAACGACCGGGGAGCTGTTTTTT	CASSLAGAGVTTGELFF
14	TRBV6-6	.	TRBJ2-2	.	TGTGCCAGCAGTCGCACTTCGAACACCGGGGAGCTGTTTTTT	CASSRTSNTGELFF
13	TRBV2	.	TRBJ1-2	.	TGTGCCAGCAGTGAAAGGCCCTCAAATGGCTACACCTTC	CASSERPSNGYTF
13	TRBV11-2	.	TRBJ1-5	.	TGTGCCAGCAGCCGGGACATGAATCAGCCCCAGCATTTT	CASSRDMNQPQHF
17	TRBV7-8	.	TRBJ1-5	.	TGTGCCAGCAGCTTAGATGGGCGGGGGGACAGCAATCAGCCCCAGCATTTT	CASSLDGRGDSNQPQHF
13	TRBV5-8	.	TRBJ1-2	.	TGTGCCAGCAGCTTGACCGCTAACTATGGCTACACCTTC	CASSLTANYGYTF
15	TRBV7-6	.	TRBJ2-2	once	TGTGCCAGCAGCTTAGAGGGTGAAGGTACCGGGGAGCTGTTTTTT	CASSLEGEGTGELFF
13	TRBV15	.	TRBJ1-2	.	TGTGCCACCAGCAGAGAATACAGGGAAGGCTACACCTTC	CATSREYREGYTF
14	TRBV4-3	.	TRBJ1-1	.	TGCGCCAGCAGCCAAGGGCCTTTGAACACTGAAGCTTTCTTT	CASSQGPLNTEAFF
14	TRBV6-5	.	TRBJ2-7	.	TGTGCCAGCAGTCCCGGGACTCTACCCTACGAGCAGTACTTC	CASSPGTLPYEQYF